The 29 T cell receptor beta chains below come from one sample, sequenced in a study of T cell repertoires in cytomegalovirus infection. Each CDR3 protein gets one entry after TCRdb re-called the reads with MiXCR. The repertoire holds roughly 230,000 distinct CDR3 sequences, with 17% as singletons. Input material: CD8+ T cells from PBMCs. These TCRs come from a human donor in good health (CMV status not recorded). Some clones in this sample may be carry-over from other donors' samples.

The chain employs TRBV20-1 and TRBJ2-1; 8 bases are shared with TRBD2. The CDR3 loop spans 17 amino acids. Germline V gives CDR1 DFQATT, CDR2 SNEGSKA (reference sequence). Germline trimming cut 0 bases from V and 2 bases from J; bases unmatched to any gene: 9. This CDR3 is CSARDLSETSAYNEQFF. The CDR3 region has the DNA TGCAGTGCTAGAGATCTTTCCGAGACTAGCGCCTACAATGAGCAGTTCTTC.

This clonotype came up a few times. The chain links TRBV11-1 to TRBJ2-1, with TRBD2 as a possible D gene (6 bases). The CDR3 has 12 amino acids. CDR1 is SGHAT and CDR2 is FQDESV in the germline V gene (reference sequence). V lost 8 bases and J 7 bases, leaving 12 bases between the germline ends. The CDR3 spells CASYGGKNEQFF. CDR3 sequence (DNA): TGTGCCAGCTATGGGGGGAAAAATGAGCAGTTCTTC. The full variable domain, completed using reference TRBV11-1 and TRBJ2-1, is EAEVAQSPRYKITEKSQAVAFWCDPISGHATLYWYRQILGQGPELLVQFQDESVVDDSQLPKDRFSAERLKGVDSTLKIQPAELGDSAMYLCASYGGKNEQFFGPGTRLTVL.

Many counts were recorded for this clonotype. The chain links TRBV28 to TRBJ1-3; no clear D gene. The CDR3 is 15 amino acids. CDR1 is MDHEN and CDR2 is SYDVKM in the germline V gene. V was shortened by 5 bases and J by 0 bases, with 11 bases between the two germline ends. The CDR3 bases are TGTGCCAGCAGTGACACCCCGGTCTCTGGAAACACCATATATTTT. This translates into CASSDTPVSGNTIYF. The full variable domain, with the rest looked up from reference TRBV28 and TRBJ1-3, is DVKVTQSSRYLVKRTGEKVFLECVQDMDHENMFWYRQDPGLGLRLIYFSYDVKMKEKGDIPEGYSVSREKKERFSLILESASTNQTSMYLCASSDTPVSGNTIYFGEGSWLTVV.

Ten or more counts support this clonotype. V usage is TRBV12-3 or TRBV12-4 and J usage is TRBJ2-3, with D possibly matching TRBD2 (5 bases). Trimming shortened V by 0 bases and J by 3 bases, and 22 bases separated the two germline ends. CDR3 size: 19 residues. The CDR3 DNA reads as TGTGCCAGCAGTTTAGCCATCACCTTGGGCCCCGGAGGTACAGATACGCAGTATTTT. It is translated as CASSLAITLGPGGTDTQYF.

The chain joins TRBV29-1 to TRBJ2-7; possibly TRBD2 for D (6 bases). Germline CDR1 is SQVTM and CDR2 is ANQGSEA. This CDR3 contains 13 residues. V lost 4 bases to trimming and J lost 3 bases, with 13 bases between them. DNA of the CDR3: TGCAGCGTTGGAGGAGGGCCGGTCTACGAGCAGTACTTC. It codes for CSVGGGPVYEQYF.

The chain is built from TRBV12-3 or TRBV12-4 and TRBJ2-2, with D unclear. V was trimmed by 2 bases and J by 3 bases, leaving 10 bases between them. CDR3 size: 15 residues. CDR3 residues: CASSLFRSYTGELFF. The CDR3 DNA sequence: TGTGCCAGCAGTTTATTCCGGAGTTACACCGGGGAGCTGTTTTTT.

Many counts were recorded for this clonotype. The chain employs TRBV27 and TRBJ1-2; a possible D gene is TRBD1 (5 bases). Trimming removed 8 bases at V and 6 bases at J, with 22 bases between. The CDR3 extends over 15 amino acids. Germline CDR1 MNHEY, CDR2 SMNVEV (reference sequence). The CDR3 region is CASSLQRGDLNGYTF. Written as DNA, the CDR3 is TGTGCCAGCTCCCTCCAGAGAGGGGATTTGAATGGCTACACCTTC.

This clonotype was found a few times. The CDR3 here is CASSGQPLAGGTTDTQYF. The CDR3 DNA reads as TGTGCCAGCAGCGGACAACCTCTAGCGGGGGGCACCACAGATACGCAGTATTTT. The gene calls are TRBV7-3 and TRBJ2-3, with TRBD2 matching 11 bases. This CDR3 contains 18 residues. Germline lookup yields CDR1 SGHTA and CDR2 FQGTGA. Unmatched junction bases numbered 12, after V lost 5 bases and J lost 2 bases.

This chain joins TRBV5-6 and TRBJ2-7; D might be TRBD1 (6 bases). Germline-derived CDR1 and CDR2 are SGHDT and YYEEEE. The length of the CDR3 is 15 residues. V lost 2 bases and J 3 bases, leaving 15 bases between the germline ends. CDR3 sequence (DNA): TGTGCCAGCAGCTTTTACGAGGGGGTAAGCTACGAGCAGTACTTC. This gives the protein CASSFYEGVSYEQYF.

There are a few counts of this clonotype. The V gene is TRBV27, the J gene TRBJ2-1, with D tentatively TRBD1 (6 bases). Trimming stripped 5 bases from V and 5 bases from J, with 10 bases between. The germline V gene has CDR1 MNHEY and CDR2 SMNVEV (reference sequence). This CDR3 has 13 amino acids. The CDR3 is CASSTTGDNEQFF. DNA for the CDR3: TGTGCCAGCAGTACGACAGGAGACAATGAGCAGTTCTTC.

This clonotype has just a few counts. The CDR3 protein is CASSVERGYQETQYF. The CDR3 DNA reads as TGTGCCAGCAGCGTAGAGCGGGGGTACCAAGAGACCCAGTACTTC. The chain uses TRBV9 and TRBJ2-5; 8 bases are shared with TRBD2. Germline lookup yields CDR1 SGDLS and CDR2 YYNGEE. The CDR3 has 15 residues. V was clipped by 0 bases and J by 0 bases; unmatched bases: 1.

This clonotype was seen more than once but under ten times. This rearrangement joins TRBV19 to TRBJ2-5, with a tentative D call TRBD1 (6 bases). The V gene's germline CDR1 is LNHDA and CDR2 SQIVND (reference sequence). The CDR3 runs to 15 residues. Trimming shortened V by 3 bases and J by 1 base, and 12 bases separated the two germline ends. CDR3 amino acids: CASSIHRDLQETQYF. As DNA, the CDR3 is TGTGCCAGTAGTATCCACAGGGATCTCCAAGAGACCCAGTACTTC.

This clonotype was counted at least ten times. This chain uses TRBV7-2 with TRBJ2-7; a weak D match, TRBD1 (5 bases). The CDR3 contains 17 residues. Germline V gene sequence: CDR1 SGHTA, CDR2 FQGNSA. The germline V and J ends were trimmed by 1 base and 3 bases, with 19 bases remaining between them. Here the CDR3 reads CASSLVVDREYFYEQYF. The CDR3 region has the DNA TGTGCCAGCAGCTTAGTAGTTGACAGAGAATATTTCTACGAGCAGTACTTC.

This clonotype was counted ten times or more. This chain connects TRBV6-2 or TRBV6-3 to TRBJ2-3; 10 bases match TRBD2. Trimming at V came to 6 bases and at J to 1 base, leaving 4 bases not matched to a gene. The CDR3 has 15 amino acids. In germline, CDR1 is MNHEY, CDR2 SVGEGT. The CDR3 sequence: CASSPLAGGTDTQYF. The CDR3 region has the DNA TGTGCCAGCAGCCCTCTAGCGGGGGGCACAGATACGCAGTATTTT.

This clonotype was found many times. The rearrangement links TRBV6-6 to TRBJ2-2; D unclear. This CDR3 has 14 amino acids. Per germline, CDR1 MNHNY and CDR2 SVGAGI (reference sequence). Trimming cost V 0 bases and J 3 bases, with 5 bases left between them. The CDR3, as DNA: TGTGCCAGCAGTTACTCGATAGACACCGGGGAGCTGTTTTTT. Protein: CASSYSIDTGELFF.

This clonotype has more than one count but fewer than ten. The chain carries TRBV28 and TRBJ2-5, with 7 bases fitting TRBD1. The V and J ends lost 6 bases and 5 bases, in that order; junction bases with no gene match: 9. Looked up from germline, CDR1 is MDHEN and CDR2 is SYDVKM. The CDR3 consists of 14 residues. Written as DNA, the CDR3 is TGTGCCAGCAGACAACAGACAGGGAGCGAGACCCAGTACTTC. Protein sequence: CASRQQTGSETQYF.

The V and J genes are TRBV28 and TRBJ2-6, with 14 nucleotides matching TRBD2. In germline, CDR1 is MDHEN, CDR2 SYDVKM. The V gene end was trimmed by 1 base and the J gene end by 0 bases; junction bases not matched to a gene: 14. This CDR3 comprises 23 residues. The CDR3 is CASSLYVRLPTSGGDSGANVLTF. CDR3 bases: TGTGCCAGCAGTTTATACGTCCGTCTACCGACTAGCGGGGGGGACTCTGGGGCCAACGTCCTGACTTTC.

This clonotype turned up a few times. CDR3 sequence: CASRKGTGAYEQYF. CDR3 sequence (DNA): TGCGCCAGCAGAAAAGGGACAGGGGCCTACGAGCAGTACTTC. The chain combines TRBV4-1 with TRBJ2-7, with 10 positions matching TRBD1. From germline, CDR1 is MGHRA and CDR2 YSYEKL. The length of the CDR3 is 14 residues. The trim removed 6 bases at V and 2 bases at J, leaving 4 bases unmatched.

This rearrangement joins TRBV5-1 to TRBJ1-1; no firm D call. Germline V gives CDR1 SGHRS, CDR2 YFSETQ. CDR3 length equals 16 residues. V was clipped by 1 base and J by 0 bases, with 13 bases between them. The DNA for the CDR3 is TGCGCCAGCAGCTTGAATAGGGCCGTCATGAACACTGAAGCTTTCTTT. Its translation is CASSLNRAVMNTEAFF.

The sample holds many counts of this clonotype. The V and J genes are TRBV6-1 and TRBJ2-7; D is tentatively TRBD1 or TRBD2 (5 bases each). The CDR3 is 15 residues long. Germline CDR1 is MNHNS and CDR2 is SASEGT. V shed 2 bases and J shed 7 bases, with 18 bases lying between them. The CDR3 DNA sequence: TGTGCCAGCAGTGAACGGCACGGGGCACCGTGGGAGCAGTACTTC. It encodes CASSERHGAPWEQYF.

The rearrangement links TRBV19 to TRBJ1-1; 11 nucleotides align to TRBD1. V trimming: 6 bases; J trimming: 4 bases; junction bases outside the gene matches: 31. Germline lookup yields CDR1 LNHDA and CDR2 SQIVND (reference sequence). This CDR3 has 23 amino acids. CDR3 sequence reads: CASRHNPRFPGDRGEYFGTEAFF. CDR3 nucleotides: TGTGCCAGTAGACATAATCCCCGGTTCCCTGGGGACAGGGGGGAATACTTCGGCACTGAAGCTTTCTTT.

This clonotype was picked up many times. This chain joins TRBV27 and TRBJ2-7, with D perhaps matching TRBD2 (5 bases). Germline CDR1 is MNHEY and CDR2 is SMNVEV (reference sequence). Between the trimmed V and J ends, which lost 8 bases and 1 base, there was a span of 12 bases. This CDR3 is built from 13 residues. The CDR3 coding sequence is TGTGCCAGCTACCACCCGGGGTCCTACGAGCAGTACTTC. It is translated as CASYHPGSYEQYF.

This clonotype has only a few counts. The chain recombines TRBV4-1 with TRBJ2-7; no clear D gene. CDR1 and CDR2 from the germline V gene are MGHRA and YSYEKL. V was pared by 0 bases and J by 6 bases, with 12 bases between. This CDR3 region has 14 residues. The CDR3 region is CASSQDPPPSEQYF. The CDR3 DNA sequence: TGCGCCAGCAGCCAAGATCCTCCACCTTCCGAGCAGTACTTC.

This clonotype was recorded only once. CDR3 nucleotides: TGTGCCAGCAGCTCGGGTCCTATCCCCTACGAGCAGTACTTC. Its translation: CASSSGPIPYEQYF. The chain uses TRBV7-9 and TRBJ2-7; D gene ambiguous. Germline V gene data show CDR1 as SEHNR and CDR2 as FQNEAQ (reference sequence). V gave up 4 bases and J gave up 2 bases, with 12 bases separating them. CDR3 size: 14 residues.

This clonotype appeared many times. The genes are TRBV7-9 and TRBJ2-3, with TRBD1 identical over 11 bases. Germline CDR1 and CDR2: SEHNR and FQNEAQ (reference sequence). With 7 bases clipped from V and 2 bases from J, the junction kept 11 bases outside the gene matches. The CDR3 extends over 17 amino acids. For the CDR3, the DNA is TGTGCCAGCATCCCCGGGACAGGGGGTCTCGACACAGATACGCAGTATTTT. It codes for CASIPGTGGLDTDTQYF.

In this sample, this clonotype turned up many times. The rearrangement links TRBV12-3 or TRBV12-4 to TRBJ1-1; TRBD1 matches 9 bases. The V and J ends lost 6 bases and 4 bases, in that order; junction bases with no gene match: 12. The CDR3 covers 16 residues. The CDR3 sequence: CASRYRTGEMGTEAFF. In DNA form, the CDR3 reads TGTGCCAGCAGGTACAGGACAGGGGAGATGGGCACTGAAGCTTTCTTT.

This clonotype was observed a handful of times. The V and J genes are TRBV20-1 and TRBJ2-3; 9 bases are a match to TRBD2. The germline gives CDR1 DFQATT, CDR2 SNEGSKA (reference sequence). The CDR3 covers 16 residues. Trimming at V came to 6 bases and at J to 2 bases, leaving 12 bases not matched to a gene. The CDR3 DNA reads TGCAGTGCCGGATTAAGGAGACTAGCGGACACAGATACGCAGTATTTT. This translates into CSAGLRRLADTDTQYF.

This clonotype was observed many times. V gene TRBV7-9 combines with J gene TRBJ2-4, with D perhaps given as TRBD1 or TRBD2 (6 bases each). With 5 bases removed from V and 0 bases from J, the gap between germline ends came to 17 bases. Germline CDR1 SEHNR, CDR2 FQNEAQ (reference sequence). This CDR3 spans 17 amino acids. Here the CDR3 DNA reads TGTGCCAGCAGCGCACCCTCGGGGGCCCTAGCCAAAAACATTCAGTACTTC. The encoded protein is CASSAPSGALAKNIQYF.

In its sample, this clonotype was seen a few times. The chain recombines TRBV2 with TRBJ1-1; D gene ambiguous. V lost 1 base and J lost 1, with 10 bases in between. CDR1 is SNHLY, CDR2 FYNNEI, per germline. CDR3 length: 15 residues. CDR3 amino acids: CASSEVRAENTEAFF. The CDR3 DNA sequence: TGTGCCAGCAGTGAAGTTCGAGCGGAGAACACTGAAGCTTTCTTT. Complete variable domain (other parts from reference TRBV2 and TRBJ1-1): EPEVTQTPSHQVTQMGQEVILRCVPISNHLYFYWYRQILGQKVEFLVSFYNNEISEKSEIFDDQFSVERPDGSNFTLKIRSTKLEDSAMYFCASSEVRAENTEAFFGQGTRLTVV.